This paragraph reports one T cell receptor (beta chain). This clonotype has at least ten counts. What this receptor recognizes is not known. No clone much larger than this one lies a single base away; base qualities are absent. The TCR beta CDR3 regions were amplified from RNA transcripts. A first-round RT-PCR of the TCR CDR3 used the HTBI primer set with the Qiagen OneStep RT-PCR kit. The libraries were constructed in a second round of multiplex PCR and then size-selected and purified. Sequencing of the libraries was done on an Illumina HiSeq2000 using paired-end 100 bp reads. As for the authors' bioinformatics: Raw data were processed with SOAPnuke, discarding reads with adapters, uncalled bases, mean Phred below 15, or no exact constant-primer or identifier match. COPE v1.2.5 was used to merge high-quality paired reads, and clonotypes were defined as unique nucleotide sequences. MiTCR v1.1 was used to align the clonotypes against IMGT TRBV, TRBD and TRBJ reference segments. The analysis included only V-J combinations with a frequency above 0.0001, which together covered 99% to 99.2% of the repertoires. A TCS score was defined as the ratio of F50 (clonal expansion) to E x V (chaos), with BLOSUM62-based TCRdist applied between CDR3 peptides within each V-J. Welch's t-statistics and random forest reduced some 510 V-J features to 10 to 15, which were used in a naive Bayes classifier (R e1071). The public reads were reprocessed in TCRdb via fastp at Q25 and MiXCR, keeping in-frame beta chains. Rows with a matching CDR3 protein are joined into one entry that keeps the most common DNA and genes. What appears here as the V and J calls and clone size reflects TCRdb's work, not the paper's. The sample table contains about 620,000 distinct CDR3 sequences; only one count was recorded for around 15% of them. The ten largest account for 3.8% of the sample.

Stable Graves' hyperthyroidism was defined as no progression to ophthalmopathy during 18 months of follow-up. Hyperthyroidism patients were newly diagnosed, had a disease duration of under 2 months, and were aged 18 to 65 years. The study excluded patients with uncontrolled infections, other autoimmune diseases, pregnancy or lactation. Diagnoses were based on clinical symptoms, serum thyroxine and TRAb, thyroid ultrasound and orbital computed tomography. PBMCs were separated from 7.5 to 10 ml of fresh peripheral blood using Ficoll-Paque density gradient centrifugation. Total RNA was extracted with Trizol reagent, and quality was checked on an Agilent 2100 Bioanalyzer. This specimen belongs to a study of T cells in Graves' hyperthyroidism and ophthalmopathy (dated by TCRdb to the late 2010s). For the study in its entirety: Peripheral blood samples were taken at initial diagnosis, before any treatment was given. TCR V-J signatures able to tell the groups apart were searched for in a discovery cohort of some 97 patients, of whom under 45 had Graves' ophthalmopathy and around 58 had stable Graves' hyperthyroidism. Prospective prediction of ophthalmopathy was tested in an independent validation cohort consisting of under 20 hyperthyroidism patients and approximately 16 patients who later progressed to ophthalmopathy. The 95 to 100 discovery patients were randomly divided into training and test sets at a 7:3 ratio. In several Graves' hyperthyroidism patients, the study also compared T-cell repertoires from thyroid tissue with T-cell repertoires from blood. After sampling, hyperthyroidism patients received methimazole starting at 30 mg daily, and ophthalmopathy patients received high-dose intravenous methylprednisolone. TCR Vbeta CDR3 sequencing of roughly 140 peripheral blood samples (fewer than 45 ophthalmopathy, 75 to 80 hyperthyroidism and approximately 17 progressor patients) is reported in the paper. Study-level results and caveats: Ophthalmopathy was separated from stable hyperthyroidism by a 13 V-J signature model, with around 90% sensitivity and roughly 81% specificity obtained in cross-validation and 80%/75% obtained in testing. No statistical method was used to fix the sample size in advance, and group allocation was not hidden from the investigators. In validation, the model predicted progression to ophthalmopathy a median of 6.5 months before onset, with roughly 68% sensitivity and about 75% specificity. Most expanded thyroid clonotypes (frequency above 0.001) were also detected in blood, a finding suggesting that blood repertoires may reflect thyroid immune responses.

The sequence was obtained from a woman younger than 45 with Graves' hyperthyroidism. Specimen: blood.

The CDR3 is CASILTLAASTDTQYF. The DNA sequence is given as TGTGCCAGCATCCTGACCCTAGCGGCTAGCACAGATACGCAGTATTTT. The V and J segments used are TRBV6-1 and TRBJ2-3; 7 bases in the junction line up with TRBD2. V is cut back by 7 bases and J by 0 bases, with 10 bases in the junction unmatched. Sequences MNHNS (CDR1) and SASEGT (CDR2) are obtained from the germline V gene. The CDR3 runs 16 residues from the cysteine to the phenylalanine. The sequence is cut down to CDR3 DNA, 48 bases in frame from base 1.